This T cell receptor (beta chain) emerged from a study of cytomegalovirus exposure and HLA in healthy donors (TCRdb year 2017). For the study in its entirety: In an earlier analysis of approximately 640 of the donors, about 270 Gb of sequence data and 100 million or so unique TCR beta sequences from 150 million to 200 million T cells were reported. An early release that covered about 640 HLA-typed donors contained about 300 gigabases of sequencing data and 70 million to 100 million unique TCR sequences. Among the roughly 410 genotyped donors, under 90% belonged to the genetic ancestry cluster associated with self-reported Caucasian donors. The study aimed to test whether signatures of past pathogen exposure could be identified by cataloging public T cell receptors. The study profiled the T cell repertoires of fewer than 850 subjects by immunosequencing and related them to cytomegalovirus serostatus. In addition to the first cohort of approximately 650 subjects, a separate validation cohort of 120 different subjects was used. To predict cytomegalovirus infection status, the study combined high-throughput TCR immunosequencing, statistical association of individual TCRs with disease status, and machine learning. A later analysis re-examined previously published TCR beta repertoires from about 700 donors and added high-resolution HLA genotyping to investigate patterns of TCR occurrence. Rather than using new phenotypic data, the later analysis identified candidate immune exposures from TCR beta sequences and from how often those sequences occurred across donors. An earlier analysis of a few hundred of the donors applied high-throughput TCR beta sequencing to assess whether each TCR beta V gene segment acted as functional or pseudogenic. Alongside the repertoire data, information on donor age, sex, ethnicity and CMV serostatus was compiled. In a later genetic analysis, genome-wide SNP genotypes for about 55% of the roughly 700 donors were used, and that subset was treated as a discovery cohort. All discovery cohort repertoires had been generated on a single sequencing platform. HLA typing covered class I and class II loci at four-digit resolution. The number of typed donors differed by locus: roughly 629-630 for A, B, C, DRB1 and DQB1; about 520 for DQA1; over 600 for DPA1; and some 450 for DPB1. A handful of DR-DQ haplotypes were handled as single units for association and clustering because linkage in the cohort was strong. Among approximately 370 genotyped donors of the cohort, an average of around 250,000 unique TCR beta nucleotide sequences was sequenced per donor, of which approximately 18% were non-productive. The full study reports these points: Roughly uniform sequencing depth across donors was assumed in presence/absence analyses, although this assumption may not hold. The cohort was sequenced for TCR beta chains only, and without alpha or paired-chain data the features that could be detected were limited. The only immune exposure information available for the cohort was CMV serostatus. An earlier analysis of around 600 of the donors showed that most TCR beta V segments appeared in productive rearrangements either about 87% or about 30% of the time, which broadly matched IMGT annotations. Some IMGT-functional V segments, including TRBV6-2 and TRBV6-3, could not be distinguished by the 87-base-pair reads and were therefore excluded. A later analysis found that most CMV-associated TCR beta chains appeared HLA-restricted, with HLA associations seemingly driven largely by CMV exposure. Several of the top co-occurrence clusters appeared to be linked to parvovirus B19, influenza, CMV and Epstein-Barr virus, according to a later analysis. The sequencing pipeline was judged likely to have produced a cluster of highly shared sequence variants as a technical artifact. In a later analysis, TCR association rates were found to vary across HLA loci, with the most associated TCRs seen for DRB1 alleles and the fewest for HLA-C alleles. A later analysis found that HLA-associated TCR beta chains were more clonally expanded and had lower generation probabilities than equally common non-associated chains. Across donors, most TCR sequences were observed very rarely, whereas some public TCRs were present in many individuals. In vitro tests confirmed that three of the cytomegalovirus-associated TCR beta chains recognize cytomegalovirus antigens. When HLA alleles, especially DR and DQ, strongly co-occurred, attributing TCR associations to individual alleles was difficult. Linkage disequilibrium might explain the correlated functional status among segregating V segments, but an unknown experimental factor could not be ruled out. Because HLA typing was unavailable for some donors at each locus, only the typed subset was used in association tests. In a later genetic analysis, a missense DCLRE1C variant was associated with V-gene and J-gene trimming of TCR beta chains, and the association was replicated in an independent cohort. Compared with the roughly 700-donor mean, donors in an Asian-associated ancestry cluster had fewer N-insertions in productive TCRs, according to a later genetic analysis. The classifier was reported to diagnose cytomegalovirus status with high specificity and sensitivity in both the original and validation cohorts. Because counts were too low, around 17 rarely observed V segments, including chromosome 9 orphons, were left out of the earlier analysis of 587 of the donors. Specific HLA alleles were associated with 18,000 or so TCR beta sequences at a false discovery rate of 0.05 in a later analysis. According to the authors, the approach could potentially be generalized to other disease states and immunological phenotypes. The study gave a list of 150 to 200 TCR beta chains associated with cytomegalovirus. A further reported finding was that TCR beta sequences accurately predicted the HLA-A and HLA-B alleles for most subjects in the first cohort.

CDR1 and CDR2 are read off the germline V gene (reference sequence) as SEHNR and FQNEAQ. The CDR3 has 18 amino acids, counting the end cysteine and phenylalanine. Kept here is only the CDR3 DNA, which spans 54 bases and is read in frame from base 1. V and J are trimmed by 0 bases and 2 bases, and the gene matches miss 10 bases of the junction. The library was made by the immunoSEQ multiplex PCR assay. A mixture of 60 forward primers for TCR Vbeta segments and 13 reverse primers for TCR Jbeta segments was used in the multiplex PCR. The CDR3 region of rearranged TCR beta genes was amplified from genomic DNA by a multiplex PCR assay. Amplified TCR beta libraries were sequenced as 87-base-pair reads on the Illumina HiSeq System. Per the authors' processing: In a later analysis, approximately 74 million unique TCR beta chains were counted across the roughly 610 repertoires, and around 10 million of these chains were shared by at least two donors. To remove PCR and sequencing errors, raw reads were error-corrected and collapsed into unique sequences using a nearest-neighbor algorithm that merged closely related sequences. V, D and J gene segments were assigned by aligning CDR3 sequences to IMGT reference sequences. For a sequence to be retained, a match of at least six nucleotides to both a V gene segment and a J gene segment was required. Rearrangements were classified as productive when the CDR3 lacked stop codons and remained in frame with V and J, and all other rearrangements were classified as non-productive. CDR3 was defined according to IMGT convention as the region running from the second conserved V-encoded cysteine to the conserved J-encoded phenylalanine. In an earlier analysis of approximately 590 of the donors, sequences lacking an unambiguous match to a single V gene segment were excluded. In an earlier analysis of approximately 590 of the donors, V segments were called functional above 56.7% productive rearrangements and were called segregating when the between-donor standard deviation exceeded 5%. To diagnose cytomegalovirus status from the catalog of TCR beta chain sequences, a statistical classification framework was built. In a later analysis, TCR nucleotide sequences were compared against IMGT/GENE-DB human TR gene sequences so that V and J genes could be assigned. In a later analysis, CDR3 sequences and most-parsimonious VDJ recombination scenarios were assigned using the TCRdist pipeline. A later analysis defined each TCR beta chain by its CDR3 amino acid sequence plus V-gene family, and excluded reads lacking a unique V-gene family. To address suspected cross-contamination and a sequencing artifact, a later analysis removed under 600 highly shared, low-generation-probability nucleotide sequences. For each public chain, a later analysis derived a clonal expansion index from normalized ranks of inferred template counts within each repertoire. A later analysis computed generation probabilities with a VDJ recombination model fitted to out-of-frame rearrangements, and checked the results against IGoR. Hypergeometric tests were used in a later analysis to score TCR-TCR, TCR-HLA and TCR-CMV co-occurrence, with a repertoire-size bias correction applied to the TCR pairs. To estimate false discovery rates, a later analysis permuted the HLA or CMV assignments 20 times. In a later analysis, co-occurring TCRs were grouped using DBSCAN, and TCRdist sequence similarity was added for clustering within HLA-allele-positive subsets. Repertoires with fewer than 30,000 or more than 120,000 public chains, plus five repertoires with anomalous nucleotide sharing, were excluded from co-occurrence clustering. Imported from immuneACCESS, the table was reduced by TCRdb to in-frame sequences with V and J called. These copies leave out some clones; in studies compared against another copy, an unresolved V gene accounts for under half, and the cause of the remainder is not known. V, J and clone size are those of that table, while D and trimming were read from the DNA. The table for this sample lists approximately 240,000 clones; approximately 90% of them were counted only once. The leading ten clones occupy roughly 1% of the sample.

Comments on this clone: It lacks a known antigen. Within one base of it there is no much larger clone, and no base qualities were kept.

The cohort was made up of about 610 healthy bone marrow donors. Cohort members were all nominally healthy when sampled, although unrecorded immune exposures were likely present. The donor was CMV seronegative and was included in the group of 352 seronegative cohort members. A peripheral blood sample was provided by each donor, and peripheral blood mononuclear cells were used for TCR beta sequencing. The Qiagen DNeasy Blood Extraction Kit was used to extract genomic DNA from the blood cell samples. This sequence uses TRBV7-9 and TRBJ2-3, and TRBD1 matches 8 of the central bases. The source of this sequence is a woman under 30 in good health and CMV-seronegative. Specimen: PBMCs. CDR3 protein: CASSLALLGRGPTDTQYF. The nucleotides are TGTGCCAGCAGCTTAGCGCTACTCGGCAGGGGGCCCACAGATACGCAGTATTTT.